The T cell receptor (beta chain) under discussion was sequenced for a study of T cells in localized non-small cell lung cancer. Sequencing used immunoSEQ multiplex PCR; TCRdb keeps in-frame clones, though not all of them. The sample shows about 59,000 clones, about nine tenths of them seen only once. Concerning this clone itself: What it binds is not known.

Notes on the study in general: Patients showing higher blood T cell density tended to see longer overall survival. Uninvolved adjacent lung had the highest recorded T cell clonality, with tumor below it.

This sequence originates from a man aged 40 to 69 with stage I lung adenocarcinoma. Sequencing used peripheral blood, obtained before any cancer treatment.

CDR3 nucleotides: TGTGCCAGCAGCTTAAGCCCTCGGGAAACGGGCGCCACAGATACGCAGTATTTT. Translating it yields CASSLSPRETGATDTQYF. The chain is built from TRBV7-9 and TRBJ2-3, with a possible D match to TRBD2 (5 bases). The CDR3 length is 18 residues. Trimming left V 2 bases short and J 2 bases short, with 20 bases between. Germline V CDR1 and CDR2: SEHNR, FQNEAQ (reference sequence).